This T cell receptor (beta chain) was obtained from a study of T cell changes during pregnancy in multiple sclerosis. The table came from immunoSEQ multiplex PCR; TCRdb's copy has only in-frame clones and leaves some out. The sample holds about 87,000 clones, about 94% seen once. The V gene end was trimmed by 6 bases and the J gene end by 2 bases; junction bases not matched to a gene: 5. The germline V gene has CDR1 LNHDA and CDR2 SQIVND (reference sequence). This CDR3 region has 14 residues. The chain uses TRBV19 and TRBJ2-3; 7 nucleotides agree with TRBD1. This sequence was found in a female donor in good health, enrolled as a control in a pregnancy study. The sequences come from peripheral blood, collected in the third trimester of pregnancy. The CDR3 protein is CASRETGYTDTQYF. The CDR3 nucleotides are TGTGCCAGTAGGGAGACAGGGTACACAGATACGCAGTATTTT. The full variable domain, with the rest looked up from reference TRBV19 and TRBJ2-3, is DGGITQSPKYLFRKEGQNVTLSCEQNLNHDAMYWYRQDPGQGLRLIYYSQIVNDFQKGDIAEGYSVSREKKESFPLTVTSAQKNPTAFYLCASRETGYTDTQYFGPGTRLTVL.